This passage covers 7 T cell receptor beta chains from one sample sequenced in a study of PD-1 blockade in classical Hodgkin lymphoma (dated by TCRdb to 2020 to 2021). The time point label, as the study defines it: cycle 1 day 1 (C1D1), immediately before nivolumab initiation. Every trial patient had relapsed following autologous stem cell transplantation, and prior brentuximab vedotin exposure was what differed among cohorts A, B and C. The library was prepared using the immunoSEQ multiplex PCR assay. TCRdb holds this immuneACCESS table with in-frame rearrangements only. Some clones are missing; in checked studies, unresolved V genes explain under half, and the rest has no known cause. In all, the sample holds approximately 32,000 clones, and around 82% of those were seen once. The ten top clones hold around 30% of the sample. The source was peripheral blood mononuclear cells (PBMCs), collected at baseline. Every receptor here comes from a human donor with classical Hodgkin lymphoma.

V gene TRBV4-2 combines with J gene TRBJ2-1, with D maybe TRBD2 (5 bases). CDR3 size: 16 residues. From germline, CDR1 is LGHNA and CDR2 YNFKEQ. V lost 0 bases and J lost 5, with 14 bases in between. This CDR3 reads CASSQDLAGWDNEQFF. The CDR3 DNA follows: TGTGCCAGCAGCCAAGATCTGGCGGGTTGGGACAATGAGCAGTTCTTC.

The rearrangement joins TRBV4-3 to TRBJ1-2; D may be TRBD1 (6 bases). Germline lookup yields CDR1 LGHNA and CDR2 YSLEER. This CDR3 comprises 14 residues. V lost 2 bases and J 0 bases, leaving 7 bases between the germline ends. The CDR3 region is CASSQQGSNYGYTF. CDR3 sequence (DNA): TGCGCCAGCAGCCAACAGGGGTCTAACTATGGCTACACCTTC.

The chain links TRBV7-9 to TRBJ2-7; D is possibly TRBD1 (6 bases). The CDR3 has 15 residues. Germline CDR1 is SEHNR and CDR2 is FQNEAQ (reference sequence). Trimming removed 1 base at V and 3 bases at J, with 13 bases between. CDR3: CASSLGLTGYYEQYF. The DNA for the CDR3 is TGTGCCAGCAGCTTAGGGTTGACAGGATACTACGAGCAGTACTTC.

V gene TRBV4-3 combines with J gene TRBJ1-4; 8 bases match TRBD1. Per germline, CDR1 LGHNA and CDR2 YSLEER. The CDR3 has 14 amino acids. Germline trimming cut 8 bases from V and 8 bases from J; bases unmatched to any gene: 10. This CDR3 is CASRSPDREEKLFF. In nucleotides, the CDR3 is TGCGCCAGCCGCTCGCCGGACAGGGAGGAAAAACTGTTTTTT.

V and J are TRBV2 and TRBJ1-2; D might be TRBD1 (6 bases). The CDR3 loop spans 13 amino acids. With 6 bases removed from V and 14 bases from J, the gap between germline ends came to 22 bases. Germline V CDR1 and CDR2: SNHLY, FYNNEI. The CDR3: CASRPEGGTNRTF. CDR3 nucleotides: TGTGCCAGCAGGCCCGAAGGGGGGACTAACAGGACCTTC.

On this clone: The sample contains more than one DNA sequence encoding this CDR3. The V and J genes are TRBV7-3 and TRBJ2-5; 9 bases align to TRBD2. Germline loops: CDR1 SGHTA, CDR2 FQGTGA. V gave up 3 bases and J gave up 5 bases; unmatched junction bases: 1. The CDR3 has 13 residues. CDR3 DNA: TGTGCCAGCAGCTTCAGCGGGGGGGAGACCCAGTACTTC. The encoded protein is CASSFSGGETQYF.

The rearrangement links TRBV5-1 to TRBJ2-5; D possibly corresponds to TRBD2 (6 bases). The V end lost 4 bases, the J end lost 4 bases, and 14 bases lay between the germline ends. The CDR3 has 14 residues. Germline CDR1 is SGHRS and CDR2 is YFSETQ. The CDR3 DNA sequence: TGCGCCAGCAGCCCCGGTGAGGGAGGAGAGACCCAGTACTTC. This sequence encodes CASSPGEGGETQYF.